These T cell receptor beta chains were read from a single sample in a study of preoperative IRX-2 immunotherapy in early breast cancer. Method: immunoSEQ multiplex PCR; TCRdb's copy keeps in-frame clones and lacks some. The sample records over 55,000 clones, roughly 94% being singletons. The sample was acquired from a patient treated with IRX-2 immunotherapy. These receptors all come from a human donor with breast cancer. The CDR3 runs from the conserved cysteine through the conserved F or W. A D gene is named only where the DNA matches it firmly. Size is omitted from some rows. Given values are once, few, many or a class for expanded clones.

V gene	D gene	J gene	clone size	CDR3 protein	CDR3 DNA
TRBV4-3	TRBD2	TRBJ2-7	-	CASSQADGRGGYEQYF	TGCGCCAGCAGCCAAGCCGATGGGAGGGGCGGGTACGAGCAGTACTTC
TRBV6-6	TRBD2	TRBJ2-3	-	CASSNFGRGPDTQYF	TGTGCCAGCAGTAATTTCGGGAGGGGCCCAGATACGCAGTATTTT
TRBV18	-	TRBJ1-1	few	CASFDSFGDTEAFF	TGTGCCAGCTTTGATTCATTCGGGGACACTGAAGCTTTCTTT
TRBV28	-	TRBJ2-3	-	CASSFQRGREDTQYF	TGTGCCAGCAGTTTCCAAAGGGGGAGGGAGGATACGCAGTATTTT
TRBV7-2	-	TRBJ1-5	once	CASSLKWGAGQPQHF	TGTGCCAGCAGCTTAAAATGGGGGGCTGGACAGCCCCAGCATTTT
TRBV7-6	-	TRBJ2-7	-	CASSLDHSYEQYF	TGTGCCAGCAGCTTAGACCATTCCTACGAGCAGTACTTC
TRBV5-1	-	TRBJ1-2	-	CASSLDNNYGYTF	TGCGCCAGCAGCTTGGACAATAACTATGGCTACACCTTC
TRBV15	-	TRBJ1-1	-	CATSRDITNTEAFF	TGTGCCACCAGCAGGGATATTACGAACACTGAAGCTTTCTTT
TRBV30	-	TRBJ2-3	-	CAWSSTGRPGDTQYF	TGTGCCTGGAGTTCCACGGGGAGGCCAGGAGATACGCAGTATTTT
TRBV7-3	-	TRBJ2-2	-	CASSLTADRRANTGELFF	TGTGCCAGCAGCTTAACAGCGGACCGACGCGCGAACACCGGGGAGCTGTTTTTT
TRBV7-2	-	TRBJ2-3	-	CASSLVGQRVDTQYF	TGTGCCAGCAGCTTAGTTGGGCAGAGGGTTGATACGCAGTATTTT
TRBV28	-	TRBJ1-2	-	CASSLFWDTVNLRGYTF	TGTGCCAGCAGTTTATTCTGGGACACCGTCAACTTAAGAGGCTACACCTTC
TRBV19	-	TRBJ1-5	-	CASSITQTGQPQHF	TGTGCCAGTAGTATAACCCAGACCGGACAGCCCCAGCATTTT
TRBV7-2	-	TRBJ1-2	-	CASSSLKPPWRWGYTF	TGTGCCAGCAGCTCCCTAAAGCCGCCGTGGAGGTGGGGCTACACCTTC
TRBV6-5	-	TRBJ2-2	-	CASRRGGSGGELFF	TGTGCCAGCAGAAGGGGGGGGAGCGGCGGGGAGCTGTTTTTT
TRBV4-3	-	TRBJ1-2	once	CASSQEIDPGWYGYTF	TGCGCCAGCAGCCAAGAGATTGACCCGGGGTGGTATGGCTACACCTTC
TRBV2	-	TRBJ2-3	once	CASHLDADTQYF	TGTGCCAGCCATTTAGATGCAGATACGCAGTATTTT
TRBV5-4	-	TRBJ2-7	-	CASSNPGFEQYF	TGTGCCAGCAGCAACCCAGGGTTCGAGCAGTACTTC
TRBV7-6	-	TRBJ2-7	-	CASSMTDSYEQYF	TGTGCCAGCAGTATGACAGACTCCTACGAGCAGTACTTC
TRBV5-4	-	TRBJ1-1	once	CASSLASGANTEAFF	TGTGCCAGCAGCTTGGCCTCGGGGGCGAACACTGAAGCTTTCTTT
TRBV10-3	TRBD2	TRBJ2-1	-	CAISERVLAGGNEQFF	TGTGCCATCAGTGAAAGGGTACTAGCGGGAGGAAATGAGCAGTTCTTC
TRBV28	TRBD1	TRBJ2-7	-	CASNLGGQGTSGEQYF	TGTGCCAGCAACCTGGGAGGACAGGGGACCTCGGGGGAGCAGTACTTC
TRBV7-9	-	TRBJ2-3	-	CASSPRTGSDTQYF	TGTGCCAGCAGCCCCCGGACCGGATCAGATACGCAGTATTTT
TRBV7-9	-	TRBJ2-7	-	CASSRGWGTAGEQYF	TGTGCCAGCAGCCGTGGGTGGGGGACTGCGGGGGAGCAGTACTTC
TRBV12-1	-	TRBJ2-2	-	CASSRALAGFSYTGELFF	TGTGCCAGCAGCCGGGCCCTAGCGGGGTTCTCCTACACCGGGGAGCTGTTTTTT
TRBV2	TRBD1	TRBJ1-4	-	CASSGQGATNEKLFF	TGTGCCAGCAGTGGACAGGGGGCAACTAATGAAAAACTGTTTTTT
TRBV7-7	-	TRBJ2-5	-	CASSRRAGRQETQYF	TGTGCCAGCAGCCGAAGGGCAGGGCGTCAGGAGACCCAGTACTTC
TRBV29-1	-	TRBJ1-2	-	CSVEVGGGYGYTF	TGCAGCGTTGAAGTAGGGGGGGGTTATGGCTACACCTTC
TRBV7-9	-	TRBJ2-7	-	CASSVAGLSPYEQYF	TGTGCCAGCAGTGTGGCAGGGCTATCTCCCTACGAGCAGTACTTC
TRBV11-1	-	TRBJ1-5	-	CASSSGGVQPQHF	TGTGCCAGCAGCTCTGGGGGGGTGCAGCCCCAGCATTTT
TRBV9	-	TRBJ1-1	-	CASSTDSRTTEAFF	TGTGCCAGCAGCACGGACAGCCGCACTACTGAAGCTTTCTTT
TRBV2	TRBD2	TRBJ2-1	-	CASTRSGGSYNEQFF	TGTGCCAGCACTCGAAGCGGGGGATCCTACAATGAGCAGTTCTTC
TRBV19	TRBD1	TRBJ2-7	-	CASSPLGRDRGAYEQYF	TGTGCCAGTAGTCCCCTCGGGAGGGACAGGGGGGCCTACGAGCAGTACTTC
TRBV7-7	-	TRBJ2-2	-	CASSQGGWGDTGELFF	TGTGCCAGCAGCCAAGGAGGTTGGGGAGACACCGGGGAGCTGTTTTTT